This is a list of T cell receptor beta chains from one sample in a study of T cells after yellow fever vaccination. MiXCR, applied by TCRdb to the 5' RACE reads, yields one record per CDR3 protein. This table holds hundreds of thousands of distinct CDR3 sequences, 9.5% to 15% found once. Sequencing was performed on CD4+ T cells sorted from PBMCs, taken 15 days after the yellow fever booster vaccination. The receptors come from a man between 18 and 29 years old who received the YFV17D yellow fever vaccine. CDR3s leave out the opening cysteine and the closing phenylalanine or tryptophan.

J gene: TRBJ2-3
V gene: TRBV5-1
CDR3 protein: ASSPGPLAGDTDTQY

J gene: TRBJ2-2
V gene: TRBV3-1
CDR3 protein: ASSQMLLGNTGELF

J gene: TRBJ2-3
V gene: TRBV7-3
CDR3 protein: ASSAIGGPTDTQY

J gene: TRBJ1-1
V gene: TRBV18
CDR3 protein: ASSRGGREDTEAF

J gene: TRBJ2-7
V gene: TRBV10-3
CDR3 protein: AISPRADYEQY

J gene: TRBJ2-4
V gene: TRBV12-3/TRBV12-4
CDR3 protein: ASSSAETGNIQY

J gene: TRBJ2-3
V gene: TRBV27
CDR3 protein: ASSFPGADTQY

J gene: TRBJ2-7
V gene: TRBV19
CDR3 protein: ASSRKAVGLLEQY

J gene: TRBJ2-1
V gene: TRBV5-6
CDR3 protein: ASSFQGANEQF

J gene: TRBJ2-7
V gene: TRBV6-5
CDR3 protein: ATGQGAEQY

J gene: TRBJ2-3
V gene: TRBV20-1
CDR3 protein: SGVGRGDVTDTQY

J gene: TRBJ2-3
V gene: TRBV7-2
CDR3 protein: ASSTPRNTQY

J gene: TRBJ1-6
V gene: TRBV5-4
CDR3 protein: ASSSGSGARNSPLH

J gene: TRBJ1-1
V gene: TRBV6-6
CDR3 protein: AILGQGNTEAF

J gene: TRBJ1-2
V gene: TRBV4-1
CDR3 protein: ASSQEHRGVDGYT

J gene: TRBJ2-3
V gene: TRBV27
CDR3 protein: ASRYPGSTDTQY

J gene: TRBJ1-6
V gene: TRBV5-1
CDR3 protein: ASSLRSGDNSPLH

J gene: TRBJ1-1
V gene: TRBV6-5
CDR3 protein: ASRGWAEAF

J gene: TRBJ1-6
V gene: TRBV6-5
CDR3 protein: ASSYIVGDSPLH

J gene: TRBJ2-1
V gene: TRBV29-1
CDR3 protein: SVEDLLAGLNEQF

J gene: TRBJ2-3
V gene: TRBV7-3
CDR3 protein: ASSSGFTDTQY

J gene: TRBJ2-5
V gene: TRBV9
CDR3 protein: ASSVGAMTSGETQY

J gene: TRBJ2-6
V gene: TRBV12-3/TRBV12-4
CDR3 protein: ASSHDRVSSGANVLT

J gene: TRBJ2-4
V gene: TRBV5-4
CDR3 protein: ASSDRGQAKNIQY

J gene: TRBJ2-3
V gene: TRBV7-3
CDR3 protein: ASSRLAGVTDTQY

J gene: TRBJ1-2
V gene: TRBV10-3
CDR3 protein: AISPGVYGYT

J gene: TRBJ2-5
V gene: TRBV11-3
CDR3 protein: ASSRGDSTAAAQY

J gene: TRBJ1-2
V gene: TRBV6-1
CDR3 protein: ASSESGTYYGYT

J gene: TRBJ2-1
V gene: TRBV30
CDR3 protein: AWRGDSYNEQF

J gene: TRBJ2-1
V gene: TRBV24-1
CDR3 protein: ATSFSGGHNEQF

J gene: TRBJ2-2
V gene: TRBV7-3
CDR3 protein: ASSSAGRTGELF

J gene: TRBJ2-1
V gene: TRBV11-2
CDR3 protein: ASSLVGRRGEQF

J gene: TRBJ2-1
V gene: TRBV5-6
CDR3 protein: ASRLAGGTYNEQF

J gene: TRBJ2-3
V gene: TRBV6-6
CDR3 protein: ASSYGAGGPIADTQY

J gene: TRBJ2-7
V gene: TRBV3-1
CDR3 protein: ASSQHGTVDGYEQY

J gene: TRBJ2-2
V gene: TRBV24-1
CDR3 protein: ATSDPRGQPGELF

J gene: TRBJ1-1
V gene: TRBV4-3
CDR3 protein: ASSPKTGTKNTEAF

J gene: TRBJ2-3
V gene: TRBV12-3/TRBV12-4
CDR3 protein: ASSSGLGDTQY

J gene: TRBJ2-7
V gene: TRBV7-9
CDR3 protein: ASSFEGSEQY

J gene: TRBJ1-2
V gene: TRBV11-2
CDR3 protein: ASSSNRDSLYGYT

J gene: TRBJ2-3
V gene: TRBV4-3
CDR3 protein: ASSQGGWDTGDTQY

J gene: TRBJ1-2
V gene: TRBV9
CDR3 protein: ASSATLGSYGYT